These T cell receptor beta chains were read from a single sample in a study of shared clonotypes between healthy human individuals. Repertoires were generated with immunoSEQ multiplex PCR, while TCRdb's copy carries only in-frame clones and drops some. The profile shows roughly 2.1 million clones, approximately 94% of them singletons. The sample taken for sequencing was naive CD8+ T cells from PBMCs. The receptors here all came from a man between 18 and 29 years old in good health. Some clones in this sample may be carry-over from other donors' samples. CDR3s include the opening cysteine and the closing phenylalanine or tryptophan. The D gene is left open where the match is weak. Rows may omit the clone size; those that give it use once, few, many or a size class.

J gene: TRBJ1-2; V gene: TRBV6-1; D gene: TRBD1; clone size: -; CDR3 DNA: TGTGCCAGCAGTTTCGGGACAGGGGACCTCTATGGCTACACCTTC; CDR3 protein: CASSFGTGDLYGYTF
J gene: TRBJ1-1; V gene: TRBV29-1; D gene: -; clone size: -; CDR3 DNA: TGCAGCGCCAACAGCAGGGCTACGGACACTGAAGCTTTCTTT; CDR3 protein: CSANSRATDTEAFF
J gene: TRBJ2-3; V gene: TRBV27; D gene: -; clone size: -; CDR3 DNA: TGTGCCAGCAGTTTGAGGGGTAGTGAAGATACGCAGTATTTT; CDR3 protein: CASSLRGSEDTQYF
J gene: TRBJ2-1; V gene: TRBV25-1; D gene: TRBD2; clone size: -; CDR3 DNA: TGTGCCAGCATAGGGGCTAGCGGGAGTCCCCCCTACAATGAGCAGTTCTTC; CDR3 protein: CASIGASGSPPYNEQFF
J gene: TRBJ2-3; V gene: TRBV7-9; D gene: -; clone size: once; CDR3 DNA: TGTGCCAGCAACGAGCTCCAGGGGAATCCAGATACGCAGTATTTT; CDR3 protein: CASNELQGNPDTQYF
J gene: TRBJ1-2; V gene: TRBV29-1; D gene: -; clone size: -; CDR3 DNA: TGCAGCGTTCCGAGCCGGGATGGCTACACCTTC; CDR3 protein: CSVPSRDGYTF
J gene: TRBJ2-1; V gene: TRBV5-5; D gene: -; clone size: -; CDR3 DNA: TGTGCCAGCAGCCAGGGTTCAGGGTCCTACAATGAGCAGTTCTTC; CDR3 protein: CASSQGSGSYNEQFF
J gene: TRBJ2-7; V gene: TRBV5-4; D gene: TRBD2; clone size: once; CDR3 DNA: TGTGCCAGCAGCTTGGGGCTAGCGGGAGATTCGAGCTCCTACGAGCAGTACTTC; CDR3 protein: CASSLGLAGDSSSYEQYF
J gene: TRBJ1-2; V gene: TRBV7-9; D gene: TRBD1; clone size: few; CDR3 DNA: TGTGCCAGCCCCTTCATCGGCCCGACAGGGTATGGCTACACCTTC; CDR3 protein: CASPFIGPTGYGYTF
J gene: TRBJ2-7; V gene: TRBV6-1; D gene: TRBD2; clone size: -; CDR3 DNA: TGTGCCAGCAGTGAACCGCAACTAGCGGGAGGATCCTACGAGCAGTACTTC; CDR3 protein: CASSEPQLAGGSYEQYF
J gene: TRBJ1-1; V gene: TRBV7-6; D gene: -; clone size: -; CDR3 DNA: TGTGCCAGCAGCTTGGGGACTGAAGCTTTCTTT; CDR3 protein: CASSLGTEAFF
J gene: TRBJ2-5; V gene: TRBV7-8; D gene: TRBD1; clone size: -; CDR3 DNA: TGTGCCAGCAGCTCAGAAGCGGACAGGAACCGAGAGACCCAGTACTTC; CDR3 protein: CASSSEADRNRETQYF
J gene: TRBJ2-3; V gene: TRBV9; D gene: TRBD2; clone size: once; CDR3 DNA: TGTGCCAGCAGCGTACAGCCTAGCGGGGAGGGGGTCACAGATACGCAGTATTTT; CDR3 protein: CASSVQPSGEGVTDTQYF
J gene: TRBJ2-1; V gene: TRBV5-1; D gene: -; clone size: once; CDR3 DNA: TGCGCCAGCAGCAACAGAACCTACAATGAGCAGTTCTTC; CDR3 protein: CASSNRTYNEQFF
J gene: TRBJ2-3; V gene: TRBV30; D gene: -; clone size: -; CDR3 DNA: TGTGCCTGGAGTGGCGTTCTGAGGACCCGCACAGATACGCAGTATTTT; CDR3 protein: CAWSGVLRTRTDTQYF
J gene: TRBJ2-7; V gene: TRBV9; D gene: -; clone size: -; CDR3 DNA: TGTGCCAGCAGCGAGCCCTCCTACGAGCAGTACTTC; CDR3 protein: CASSEPSYEQYF
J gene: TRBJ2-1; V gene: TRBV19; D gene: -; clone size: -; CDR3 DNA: TGTGCCAGTAGTATGCTAGCGACTGACAATGAGCAGTTCTTC; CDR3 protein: CASSMLATDNEQFF
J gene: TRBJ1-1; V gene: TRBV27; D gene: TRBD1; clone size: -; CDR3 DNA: TGTGCCAGCAGTCCCCTGACAGGGATGAACACTGAAGCTTTCTTT; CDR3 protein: CASSPLTGMNTEAFF
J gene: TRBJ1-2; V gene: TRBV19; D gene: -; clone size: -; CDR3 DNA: TGTGCCAGTAGTACCTACCGGACAGATTATGGCTACACCTTC; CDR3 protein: CASSTYRTDYGYTF
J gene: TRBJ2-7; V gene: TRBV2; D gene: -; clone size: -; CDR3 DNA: TGTGCCAGCAGTGAAGCGCAAGGGGGGGTCTCCTACGAGCAGTACTTC; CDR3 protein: CASSEAQGGVSYEQYF
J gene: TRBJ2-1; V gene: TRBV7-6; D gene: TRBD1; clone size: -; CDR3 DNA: TGTGCCAGCAGCTTAACAGGGGCAGGGATCTACAATGAGCAGTTCTTC; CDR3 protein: CASSLTGAGIYNEQFF
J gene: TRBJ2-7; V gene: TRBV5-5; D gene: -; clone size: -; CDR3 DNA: TGTGCCAGCAGCTTGATGAGGGGCGTAAGAGAGCAGTACTTC; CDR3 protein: CASSLMRGVREQYF
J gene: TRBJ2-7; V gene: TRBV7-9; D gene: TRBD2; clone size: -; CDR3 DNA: TGTGCCAGCAGCTTATCCCGAGCGGGAGGGCCTTACGAGCAGTACTTC; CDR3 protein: CASSLSRAGGPYEQYF
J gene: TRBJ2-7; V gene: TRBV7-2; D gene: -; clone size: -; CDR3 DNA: TGTGCCAGCAGCCCTCGGCGGGCTTTTGCCCCCTACGAGCAGTACTTC; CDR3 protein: CASSPRRAFAPYEQYF
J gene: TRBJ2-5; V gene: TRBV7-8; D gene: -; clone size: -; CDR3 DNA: TGTGCCAGCAGTCAAAGTTTGGGGGAAGAGACCCAGTACTTC; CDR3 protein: CASSQSLGEETQYF
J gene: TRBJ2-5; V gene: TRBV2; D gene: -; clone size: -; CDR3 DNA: TGTGCCAGCAGTGAAGCGCCGCGGCGGACCCAGTACTTC; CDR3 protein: CASSEAPRRTQYF
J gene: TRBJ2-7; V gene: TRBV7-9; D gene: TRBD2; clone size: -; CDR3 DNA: TGTGCCAGCAGCTCCGGGAGGACAACTGACTACGAGCAGTACTTC; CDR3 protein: CASSSGRTTDYEQYF
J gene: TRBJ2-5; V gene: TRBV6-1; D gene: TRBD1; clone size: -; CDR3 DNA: TGTGCCAGCAGCCGGACAGGGTTTGGGGAGACCCAGTACTTC; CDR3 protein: CASSRTGFGETQYF
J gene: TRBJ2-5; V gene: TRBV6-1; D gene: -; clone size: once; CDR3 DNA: TGTGCCAGCAGTGCCAGGGTCCCCGTCCCTCAAGAGACCCAGTACTTC; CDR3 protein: CASSARVPVPQETQYF
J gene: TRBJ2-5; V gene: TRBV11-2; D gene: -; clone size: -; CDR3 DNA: TGTGCCAGCAGCTTGTTTACGGGGTTGGAGGGGGACGACGAGACCCAGTACTTC; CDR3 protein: CASSLFTGLEGDDETQYF
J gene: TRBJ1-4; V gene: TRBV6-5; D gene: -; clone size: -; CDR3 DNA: TGTGCCAGCAGCCGTGGTGAAAGATTGGAACTGTTTTTT; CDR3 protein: CASSRGERLELFF
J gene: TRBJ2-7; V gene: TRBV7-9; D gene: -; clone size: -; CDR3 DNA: TGTGCCAGCAGCTTAGGAGTCGAGAACTTACGCTACGAGCAGTACTTC; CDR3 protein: CASSLGVENLRYEQYF
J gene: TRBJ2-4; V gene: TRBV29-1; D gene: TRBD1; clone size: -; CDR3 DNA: TGCAGCGTTCCTGTCAGAGGGGACCGAGGGACAGTTCAGTACTTC; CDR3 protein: CSVPVRGDRGTVQYF
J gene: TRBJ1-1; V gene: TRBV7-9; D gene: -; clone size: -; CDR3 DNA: TGTGCCAGCAGTCCCCCCCTGGGGCAGCCCAAAGCTTTCTTT; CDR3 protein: CASSPPLGQPKAFF
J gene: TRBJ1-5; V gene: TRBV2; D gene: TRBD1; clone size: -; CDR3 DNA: TGTGCCAGCGGGACAGCTGAATCCCACAGATATAGCAATCAGCCCCAGCATTTT; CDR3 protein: CASGTAESHRYSNQPQHF
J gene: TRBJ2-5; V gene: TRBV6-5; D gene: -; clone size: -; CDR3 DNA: TGTGCCAGCAGTTATAAGGCACCTGGGGCCCGAGAGACCCAGTACTTC; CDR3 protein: CASSYKAPGARETQYF
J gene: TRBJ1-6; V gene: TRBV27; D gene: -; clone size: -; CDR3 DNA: TGTGCCAGCAGTCCCAGGTTCCGCAATTCACCCCTCCACTTT; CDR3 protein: CASSPRFRNSPLHF
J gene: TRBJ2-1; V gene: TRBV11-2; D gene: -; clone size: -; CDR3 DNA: TGTGCCATAGGAATGGGGGTCGGGTACAATGAGCAGTTCTTC; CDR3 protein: CAIGMGVGYNEQFF
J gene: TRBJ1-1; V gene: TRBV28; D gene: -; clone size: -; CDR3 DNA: TGTGCCAGCAGTTTAAATTGGTTGGGGGGAGACGCTGAAGCTTTCTTT; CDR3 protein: CASSLNWLGGDAEAFF
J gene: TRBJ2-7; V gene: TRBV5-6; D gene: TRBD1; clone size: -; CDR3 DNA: TGTGCCAGCAGCTCCGGGACAGGGTACGAGCAGTACTTC; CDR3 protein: CASSSGTGYEQYF
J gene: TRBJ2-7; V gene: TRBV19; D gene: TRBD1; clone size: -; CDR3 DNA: TGTGCCAGTAGTATAAGGTTCGTTCGGGACAGGGGGGTCGACGAGCAGTACTTC; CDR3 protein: CASSIRFVRDRGVDEQYF
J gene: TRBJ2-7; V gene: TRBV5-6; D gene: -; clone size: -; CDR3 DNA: TGTGCCAGCAGCGTGACAGTTGGGATAATTTACGAGCAGTACTTC; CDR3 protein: CASSVTVGIIYEQYF
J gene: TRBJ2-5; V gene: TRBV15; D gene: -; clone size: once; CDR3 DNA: TGTGCCACCAGCAGGGAAAGAGAGATCCACGGCGAGACCCAGTACTTC; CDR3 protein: CATSREREIHGETQYF
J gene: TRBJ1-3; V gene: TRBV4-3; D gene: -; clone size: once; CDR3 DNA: TGCGCCAGCAGCCACCTTGGCGGGGGAAACACCATATATTTT; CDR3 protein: CASSHLGGGNTIYF
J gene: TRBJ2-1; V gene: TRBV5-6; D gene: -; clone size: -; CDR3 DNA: TGTGCCAGCAGCACCCGGACGTCCTACAATGAGCAGTTCTTC; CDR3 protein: CASSTRTSYNEQFF
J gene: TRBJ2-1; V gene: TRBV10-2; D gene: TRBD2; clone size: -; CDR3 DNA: TGCGCCAGCACTCTCTCGGGGGAGGGCCTTAATGAGCAGTTCTTC; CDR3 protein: CASTLSGEGLNEQFF
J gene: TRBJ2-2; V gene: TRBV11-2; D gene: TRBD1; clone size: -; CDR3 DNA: TGTGCCAGCAGCCCCCGGGACAGGGTCACCGGGGAGCTGTTTTTT; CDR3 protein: CASSPRDRVTGELFF
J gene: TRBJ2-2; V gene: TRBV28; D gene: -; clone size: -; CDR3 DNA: TGTGCCAGCAGCCTCGCCCGGAACACCGGGGAGCTGTTTTTT; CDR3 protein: CASSLARNTGELFF
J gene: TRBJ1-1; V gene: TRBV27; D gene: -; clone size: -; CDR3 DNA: TGTGCCAGCAGCTTTACCCCAATGAACACTGAAGCTTTCTTT; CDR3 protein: CASSFTPMNTEAFF
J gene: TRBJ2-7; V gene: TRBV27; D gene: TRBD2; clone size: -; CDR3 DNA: TGTGCCAGTAGAACTAGCGGGTACGAGCAGTACTTC; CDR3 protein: CASRTSGYEQYF
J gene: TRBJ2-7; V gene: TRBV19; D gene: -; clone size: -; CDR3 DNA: TGTGCCAGTAGTTTACTTGCGGGGGCTCAGTCCTACGAGCAGTACTTC; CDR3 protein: CASSLLAGAQSYEQYF
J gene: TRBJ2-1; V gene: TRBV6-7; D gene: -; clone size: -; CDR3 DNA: TGTGCCAGCAGTTACCTTACGACTAGAGGCAATGAGCAGTTCTTC; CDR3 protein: CASSYLTTRGNEQFF
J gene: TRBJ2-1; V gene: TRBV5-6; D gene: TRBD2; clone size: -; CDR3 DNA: TGTGCCAGCAGTTTAGCGGGAGCCCCAGGGAATGAGCAGTTCTTC; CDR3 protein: CASSLAGAPGNEQFF
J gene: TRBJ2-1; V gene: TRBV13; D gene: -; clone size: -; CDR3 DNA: TGTGCCAGCAGCGTCTCCGGGACTCGTGAGCAGTTCTTC; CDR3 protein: CASSVSGTREQFF
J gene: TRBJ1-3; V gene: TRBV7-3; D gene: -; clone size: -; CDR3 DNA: TGTGCCAGCAGCTTCGCAGGCGCTGGAAACACCATATATTTT; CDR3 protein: CASSFAGAGNTIYF
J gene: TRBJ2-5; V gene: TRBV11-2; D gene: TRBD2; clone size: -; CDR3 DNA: TGTGCCAGCAGCTTAGATCGCCGGAGGACTAGCGGGAGGGCGCACGAGACCCAGTACTTC; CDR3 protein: CASSLDRRRTSGRAHETQYF
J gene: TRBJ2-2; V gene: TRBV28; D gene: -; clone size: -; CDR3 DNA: TGTGCCAGCAGTGGGGCCAGGAACACCGGGGAGCTGTTTTTT; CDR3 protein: CASSGARNTGELFF
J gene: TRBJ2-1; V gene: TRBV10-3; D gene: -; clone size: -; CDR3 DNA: TGTGCCATCAGTGAGGTCCAGGGAAGCTCCTACAATGAGCAGTTCTTC; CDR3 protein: CAISEVQGSSYNEQFF
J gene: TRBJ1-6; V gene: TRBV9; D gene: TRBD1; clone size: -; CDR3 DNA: TGTGCCAGCAGCGTGGAAACAGGGGGCAGGACACCCCTCCACTTT; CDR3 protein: CASSVETGGRTPLHF
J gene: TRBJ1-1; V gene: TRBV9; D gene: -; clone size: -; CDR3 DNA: TGTGCCAGCAGCCATAGGGACACCCGCTTGAACACTGAAGCTTTCTTT; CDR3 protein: CASSHRDTRLNTEAFF